The rows below give T cell receptor beta chains drawn from one sample of a study of T cells in Graves' hyperthyroidism and ophthalmopathy. TCRdb reprocessed the multiplex PCR reads with MiXCR, giving one entry per CDR3 protein. In the table there are a few hundred thousand distinct CDR3 sequences, less than 20% of which are singletons. The sample was blood. These receptors were obtained from a woman between 25 and 40 years old with Graves' hyperthyroidism. CDR3s include the opening cysteine and the closing phenylalanine or tryptophan. Fields, in order: J gene, CDR3 length, D gene, clone size, V gene, CDR3 DNA, CDR3 protein. The D gene is left open where the match is weak. The listing skips clone size in some rows; elsewhere it reads once, few, many or a size class.

TRBJ2-7 14 NA many TRBV11-2 TGTGCCAGCAGCTCCAACAGGGCCGGGTACGAGCAGTACTTC CASSSNRAGYEQYF
TRBJ2-7 15 TRBD2 many TRBV5-1 TGCGCCAGCAGCGCCGGACTAGCGCCGGATCGCGAGCAGTACTTC CASSAGLAPDREQYF
TRBJ1-1 11 NA many TRBV3-1 TGTGCCAGCGAAAAGAACACTGAAGCTTTCTTT CASEKNTEAFF
TRBJ1-5 17 TRBD1 many TRBV28 TGTGCCAGCACCGATCCAGGGGGGGGTTATAGCAATCAGCCCCAGCATTTT CASTDPGGGYSNQPQHF
TRBJ2-1 17 NA many TRBV5-1 TGCGCCAGCAGCTTTCGGATGTCGGGAGAGCCTTACAATGAGCAGTTCTTC CASSFRMSGEPYNEQFF
TRBJ2-7 15 NA many TRBV15 TGTGCCACCAGCACTAGGGAGGTCGCACGGAACGAGCAGTACTTC CATSTREVARNEQYF
TRBJ2-1 12 NA NA TRBV6-1 TGTGCCAGCAGTATACGGTACTATGAGCAGTTCTTC CASSIRYYEQFF
TRBJ2-3 15 TRBD2 NA TRBV7-3 TGTGCCAGCAGCATGACTAGCGGGAGTTGGGATACGCAGTATTTT CASSMTSGSWDTQYF
TRBJ2-1 18 NA many TRBV3-1 TGTGCCAGCAGCCTTCTCGAGTCCCAGTCGCCCCCCTACAATGAGCAGTTCTTC CASSLLESQSPPYNEQFF
TRBJ1-3 15 NA many TRBV7-8 TGTGCCAGCAGCAGGTATTCCACCTCTGGAAACACCATATATTTT CASSRYSTSGNTIYF
TRBJ2-7 15 NA NA TRBV20-1 TGCAGTGCTAGACGCCCGGCGGCTAGCGTGGGCGAGCAGTACTTC CSARRPAASVGEQYF
TRBJ1-5 13 NA few TRBV10-3 TGTGCCAGTAATTCTGACAGGTCTCAGCCCCAGCATTTT CASNSDRSQPQHF
TRBJ2-5 15 TRBD1 many TRBV7-2 TGTGCCAGCAGCTCTGGACAGGGGGGCTTGGAGACCCAGTACTTC CASSSGQGGLETQYF
TRBJ1-6 14 NA NA TRBV2 TGTGCCAGCACCCCCGTGGGGGGAAATTCACCCCTCCACTTT CASTPVGGNSPLHF
TRBJ1-3 15 NA NA TRBV7-9 TGTGCCAGCACCCACACAGGGCCGGATGGAAACACCATATATTTT CASTHTGPDGNTIYF
TRBJ2-5 19 NA many TRBV12-3/TRBV12-4 TGTGCCAGCAGTTCCCACAACCCACAGTTTTCGGGGGCGGAAGAGACCCAGTACTTC CASSSHNPQFSGAEETQYF
TRBJ2-2 19 NA many TRBV5-1 TGCGCCAGCAGCTTGGTTCTCCCGGGAATTGGCGGAGACACCGGGGAGCTGTTTTTT CASSLVLPGIGGDTGELFF
TRBJ2-3 18 TRBD2 few TRBV18 TGTGCCAGCTCACCATTAGGGACTAGCGGGAGCGGCACAGATACGCAGTATTTT CASSPLGTSGSGTDTQYF
TRBJ2-1 15 TRBD1 NA TRBV12-3/TRBV12-4 TGTGCCAGCAGTTTGGTGGGGACAGGAGACAATGAGCAGTTCTTC CASSLVGTGDNEQFF
TRBJ2-1 16 TRBD2 NA TRBV4-1 TGCGCCAGCAGCCAAGAAGTACTAGCGGGAGTCGGTGAGCAGTTCTTC CASSQEVLAGVGEQFF
TRBJ2-7 15 NA many TRBV7-3 TGTGCCAGCAGCCCAGGGGTCGGGGGCTCCTACGAGCAGTACTTC CASSPGVGGSYEQYF
TRBJ2-7 17 NA NA TRBV6-5 TGTGCCAGCAGTTACTCGTTCGTGAGTAGCGGTACCTACGAGCAGTACTTC CASSYSFVSSGTYEQYF
TRBJ2-1 15 TRBD2 many TRBV6-2/TRBV6-3 TGTGCCAGCAGTTTTCGACTAGCGGGTTACAATGAGCAGTTCTTC CASSFRLAGYNEQFF
TRBJ2-2 15 NA NA TRBV28 TGTGCCAGCAGTGCTTGGAGGCTTCTGGCCGGGGAGCTGTTTTTT CASSAWRLLAGELFF
TRBJ2-1 16 TRBD2 few TRBV4-2 TGTGCCAGCAGCCAACCCACTAGCGGGAGGGCTGATGAGCAGTTCTTC CASSQPTSGRADEQFF
TRBJ2-7 15 TRBD2 many TRBV7-9 TGTGCCAGCAGCTTCCCTAGCGGGAGGGCAATCGAGCAGTACTTC CASSFPSGRAIEQYF
TRBJ2-2 15 TRBD2 NA TRBV3-1 TGTGCCAGCAGCCAAGAAGGAGCGGGGACCGGGGAGCTGTTTTTT CASSQEGAGTGELFF
TRBJ1-5 14 TRBD1 many TRBV20-1 TGCAGTGCTAGACGACAGGGAAGTAATCAGCCCCAGCATTTT CSARRQGSNQPQHF
TRBJ2-2 14 NA many TRBV5-1 TGCGCCAGCAGCTTGAAATCGAACACCGGGGAGCTGTTTTTT CASSLKSNTGELFF
TRBJ2-1 11 NA few TRBV12-3/TRBV12-4 TGTGCCAGCAGTTTTGCGCAATCGCAGTTCTTC CASSFAQSQFF
TRBJ2-1 14 NA few TRBV7-2 TGTGCCAGCAGCTTAGGCCAGGTACACAATGAGCAGTTCTTC CASSLGQVHNEQFF
TRBJ2-1 15 NA few TRBV4-1 TGCGCCAGCAGCCAAGCCGGCGGAGTCTACAATGAGCAGTTCTTC CASSQAGGVYNEQFF
TRBJ1-1 13 NA NA TRBV28 TGTGCCAGCCAATTACGAGTGAACACTGAAGCTTTCTTT CASQLRVNTEAFF
TRBJ2-7 13 NA many TRBV6-2/TRBV6-3 TGTGCCAGCAATCGGGGGGCGCAGGACGAGCAGTACTTC CASNRGAQDEQYF
TRBJ1-2 17 TRBD1 many TRBV12-3/TRBV12-4 TGTGCCAGCAGTTTACCGCTCAGGGGAGGGGGCGCGGATGGCTACACCTTC CASSLPLRGGGADGYTF
TRBJ2-2 13 NA many TRBV5-1 TGCGCCAGCAGCAGAGGGACGGCCGGGGAGCTGTTTTTT CASSRGTAGELFF
TRBJ2-3 15 TRBD2 many TRBV7-2 TGTGCCAGCAGCTTACAAGCGGGGGTCGGGGATACGCAGTATTTT CASSLQAGVGDTQYF
TRBJ2-1 12 TRBD2 many TRBV3-1 TGTGCCAGCAGCGAAGGGACTACCAAGCAGTTCTTC CASSEGTTKQFF
TRBJ2-4 12 NA many TRBV20-1 TGCAGTGTTACCGGGACTTTGGACATTCAGTACTTC CSVTGTLDIQYF
TRBJ2-3 13 TRBD1 NA TRBV29-1 TGCAGCGTTGACGGGACAGCTACAGATACGCAGTATTTT CSVDGTATDTQYF
TRBJ2-1 15 TRBD1 many TRBV12-5 TGTGCTAGTGCCCCCGGGACAGGGCCCTACAATGAGCAGTTCTTC CASAPGTGPYNEQFF
TRBJ1-4 13 NA many TRBV3-1 TGTGCCAGCAGCCAGGAGGGAAATGAAAAACTGTTTTTT CASSQEGNEKLFF
TRBJ2-1 13 NA NA TRBV5-1 TGCGCCAGCAGCATCGGAAGTAACAATGAGCAGTTCTTC CASSIGSNNEQFF
TRBJ2-2 17 TRBD2 NA TRBV27 TGTGCCAGCAGTTCAAGCGGGAGGGCCTCGAACACCGGGGAGCTGTTTTTT CASSSSGRASNTGELFF
TRBJ2-3 12 NA many TRBV20-1 TGCAGTATAGCGGGACAGACAGATACGCAGTATTTT CSIAGQTDTQYF
TRBJ2-1 16 TRBD2 NA TRBV25-1 TGTGCCAGCACCAATGATCCTAGCGGGAGGGTTGGTGAGCAGTTCTTC CASTNDPSGRVGEQFF
TRBJ2-1 16 TRBD2 NA TRBV9 TGTGCCAGCAGTCCATTCAGTGGGACTACCTACAATGAGCAGTTCTTC CASSPFSGTTYNEQFF
TRBJ2-1 12 NA NA TRBV2 TGTGCCAGCAGATCTACAGGCAATGAGCAGTTCTTC CASRSTGNEQFF
TRBJ2-7 14 TRBD1 many TRBV6-1 TGTGCCAGCAGTAGGGACAGGGGATCCTACGAGCAGTACTTC CASSRDRGSYEQYF
TRBJ1-3 16 NA many TRBV6-1 TGTGCCAGCAGTAAGCCCGACGGGAGCTCTGGAAACACCATATATTTT CASSKPDGSSGNTIYF
TRBJ2-2 16 NA NA TRBV20-1 TGCAGTGCGGGGGATTTGGAGGGAGGACCTCTCGGGGAGCTGTTTTTT CSAGDLEGGPLGELFF
TRBJ1-6 14 NA NA TRBV7-9 TGTGCCAGCAGCCCCGGAGCAGGGAATTCACCCCTCCACTTT CASSPGAGNSPLHF
TRBJ1-2 12 NA many TRBV30 TGTGCCTGGAGTGTTAGCCGATGGGGCTACACCTTC CAWSVSRWGYTF